The 30 T cell receptor beta chains given below trace back to one sample, sequenced in a study of beta chain features in type 1 diabetes. Study results and limitations: In every one of the four CD4+ subsets, TCRB CDR3s were moderately but significantly shorter in Type 1 diabetes patients.

Expressed TCRB transcripts got sequenced, as all isolated RNA was reverse transcribed. The repertoire was sequenced with immunoSEQ multiplex PCR; TCRdb's copy has only in-frame clones and lacks some. The table lists roughly 340,000 clones, 13% of them singletons. Their antigens are not known. Sequences were obtained from naive CD4+ T cells from blood. Receptor source: a woman aged 18-29 years with type 1 diabetes.

This clone turned up a few times. Here the CDR3 reads CASRTTSGSSYEQYV. DNA of the CDR3: TGCGCCAGCAGAACGACTAGCGGTAGCTCCTACGAGCAGTACGTC. V is TRBV5-1 and J is TRBJ2-7; TRBD2 matches 9 bases. Germline assignment: CDR1 SGHRS and CDR2 YFSETQ. CDR3 size: 15 residues. J lost 0 bases, V lost 5 bases, and 6 bases had no gene match.

The V and J genes are TRBV11-2 and TRBJ2-7; 10 bases agree with TRBD1. Germline V CDR1 and CDR2: SGHAT, FQNNGV. Trimming at V came to 5 bases and at J to 6 bases, leaving 13 bases not matched to a gene. CDR3 length equals 16 residues. This chain's CDR3 is CASSPIGTGVFSEQYF. In DNA form, the CDR3 reads TGTGCCAGCAGCCCGATTGGGACAGGGGTGTTCTCCGAGCAGTACTTC.

Only a few counts were recorded for this clone. The chain links TRBV14 to TRBJ2-2, with 8 bases matching TRBD2. Unmatched junction bases numbered 11, after V lost 2 bases and J lost 0 bases. Germline V gene data show CDR1 as SGHDN and CDR2 as FVKESK. The CDR3 extends over 19 amino acids. The CDR3 is CASSQKTWLGLANTGELFF. CDR3 DNA sequence: TGTGCCAGCAGCCAAAAGACTTGGTTGGGACTAGCGAACACCGGGGAGCTGTTTTTT.

This clone was picked up a small number of times. CDR3 in DNA: TGCGCCAGCAGTCAGGACTACCTCTACAATGAGCAGTTCTTC. Translation: CASSQDYLYNEQFF. The rearrangement links TRBV5-1 to TRBJ2-1, with TRBD2 as a possible D gene (6 bases). Germline V gene data show CDR1 as SGHRS and CDR2 as YFSETQ. The CDR3 runs to 14 residues. The V end lost 5 bases, the J end lost 3 bases, and 12 bases lay between the germline ends. Filled out from reference TRBV5-1 and TRBJ2-1, the complete variable domain reads KAGVTQTPRYLIKTRGQQVTLSCSPISGHRSVSWYQQTPGQGLQFLFEYFSETQRNKGNFPGRFSGRQFSNSRSEMNVSTLELGDSALYLCASSQDYLYNEQFFGPGTRLTVL.

V usage is TRBV5-4 and J usage is TRBJ2-7; 8 bases line up with TRBD2. The length of the CDR3 is 14 residues. Germline values: CDR1 SGHNT, CDR2 YYREEE (reference sequence). Germline trimming cut 2 bases from V and 0 bases from J; bases unmatched to any gene: 1. The CDR3 nucleotides are TGTGCCAGCAGCTTCACTAGCGGCTCCTACGAGCAGTACTTC. Its protein product is CASSFTSGSYEQYF. Filled out from reference TRBV5-4 and TRBJ2-7, the complete variable domain reads ETGVTQSPTHLIKTRGQQVTLRCSSQSGHNTVSWYQQALGQGPQFIFQYYREEENGRGNFPPRFSGLQFPNYSSELNVNALELDDSALYLCASSFTSGSYEQYFGPGTRLTVT.

This sequence joins TRBV11-2 and TRBJ1-2; 10 bases match TRBD1. CDR1 is SGHAT and CDR2 is FQNNGV in the germline V gene. The junction had 12 bases not matched to a gene; V was cut back by 6 bases and J by 8 bases. The CDR3 is 15 amino acids. CDR3 loop: CASSHPGQGTKGYTF. In DNA form, the CDR3 reads TGTGCCAGCAGTCATCCGGGACAGGGGACGAAGGGCTACACCTTC.

The chain carries TRBV30 and TRBJ2-3; a weak D match, TRBD2 (6 bases). This CDR3 has 17 amino acids. Between the trimmed V and J ends, which lost 1 base and 0 bases, there was a span of 17 bases. The germline V gene has CDR1 GTSNPN and CDR2 SVGIG (reference sequence). CDR3 bases: TGTGCCTGGAGTGAGAGCAGGAGGGCCCGGAGCACAGATACGCAGTATTTT. It specifies CAWSESRRARSTDTQYF.

This clone was picked up a small number of times. The rearrangement joins TRBV10-3 to TRBJ2-2, with 11 bases lining up with TRBD1. The CDR3 loop spans 14 amino acids. The germline V gene has CDR1 ENHRY and CDR2 SYGVKD. V shed 10 bases, J shed 3 bases, and the junction held 4 bases outside the gene matches. The CDR3 DNA sequence: TGTGCCACGTCGGGACAGGGGGACACCGGGGAGCTGTTTTTT. Translated, it gives CATSGQGDTGELFF.

The J gene is TRBJ2-1, the V gene TRBV7-3; TRBD2 matches at 9 bases. Germline values: CDR1 SGHTA, CDR2 FQGTGA. V trimming: 5 bases; J trimming: 2 bases; junction bases outside the gene matches: 7. This CDR3 comprises 16 residues. CDR3 amino acids: CASSRLAGGPYNEQFF. As DNA, the CDR3 is TGTGCCAGCAGCCGACTCGCGGGAGGGCCCTACAATGAGCAGTTCTTC.

This clone was seen only a few times. The rearrangement uses TRBV5-6 and TRBJ2-2, with D perhaps TRBD1 (5 bases). Between the trimmed V and J ends, which lost 4 bases and 1 base, there was a span of 11 bases. This CDR3 has 15 residues. Germline V lookup: CDR1 SGHDT, CDR2 YYEEEE. CDR3 loop: CASSLRTLNTGELFF. The CDR3 nucleotides are TGTGCCAGCAGCCTGAGGACATTGAACACCGGGGAGCTGTTTTTT.

This clone was recorded a few times. J is TRBJ2-7 and V is TRBV7-9, with TRBD1 as a possible D gene (6 bases). The V gene lost 2 bases and the J gene lost 2 bases, with 10 bases spanning the gap. This CDR3 region has 14 residues. Germline V lookup: CDR1 SEHNR, CDR2 FQNEAQ (reference sequence). The CDR3 nucleotides read TGTGCCAGCAGCTTACTGACAGGTCCCTACGAGCAGTACTTC. It is translated as CASSLLTGPYEQYF.

This chain links TRBV6-5 with TRBJ2-4; 12 bases map to TRBD2. This CDR3 has 14 amino acids. Trimming took 6 bases from V and 11 from J; bases not matched to a gene: 8. The germline V gene encodes CDR1 MNHEY and CDR2 SVGAGI. The DNA of the CDR3 is TGTGCCAGCAGCCTCCTGACTAGCGGGAGCGTTCAGTACTTC. It codes for CASSLLTSGSVQYF.

In its sample, this clone was seen a few times. The chain has TRBV10-3 and TRBJ2-7; 8 bases are shared with TRBD2. The junction had 5 bases not matched to a gene; V was cut back by 7 bases and J by 0 bases. Germline values: CDR1 ENHRY, CDR2 SYGVKD. The CDR3 runs 14 residues. The CDR3 DNA is TGTGCCATCACAGGGACTAGTGGCTCCTACGAGCAGTACTTC. This gives the protein CAITGTSGSYEQYF.

The chain uses TRBV30 and TRBJ1-4; TRBD1 matches at 7 bases. Germline assignment: CDR1 GTSNPN and CDR2 SVGIG (reference sequence). The CDR3 loop spans 12 amino acids. After removal of 4 bases from V and 8 bases from J, the junction contained 4 bases not matched to a gene. The CDR3 spells CAWTGGREKLFF. DNA of the CDR3: TGTGCCTGGACAGGGGGGAGAGAAAAACTGTTTTTT.

This clone was counted between two and nine times. The genes are TRBV28 and TRBJ2-7; tentative D call: TRBD1 (7 bases). Trimming stripped 5 bases from V and 7 bases from J, with 18 bases between. The CDR3 extends over 14 amino acids. CDR1 MDHEN and CDR2 SYDVKM come from the germline V gene. The DNA for the CDR3 is TGTGCCAGCAGTCCTGCGGGACAGCTTAGAGAGCAGTACTTC. It codes for CASSPAGQLREQYF. Full variable domain (missing parts from reference TRBV28 and TRBJ2-7): DVKVTQSSRYLVKRTGEKVFLECVQDMDHENMFWYRQDPGLGLRLIYFSYDVKMKEKGDIPEGYSVSREKKERFSLILESASTNQTSMYLCASSPAGQLREQYFGPGTRLTVT.

This clone was found a few times. The rearrangement uses TRBV10-3 and TRBJ2-7; a possible D gene is TRBD2 (6 bases). V lost 2 bases to trimming and J lost 4 bases, with 12 bases between them. The CDR3 is 14 residues long. Looked up from germline, CDR1 is ENHRY and CDR2 is SYGVKD. The DNA of the CDR3 is TGTGCCATCAGTGAGGTGTCAGGGAGGTACGAGCAGTACTTC. This sequence encodes CAISEVSGRYEQYF.

This clone was picked up a small number of times. The genes are TRBV5-1 and TRBJ2-3, with D unclear. The V end lost 4 bases, the J end lost 5 bases, and 8 bases lay between the germline ends. Germline V lookup: CDR1 SGHRS, CDR2 YFSETQ. The CDR3 length is 12 residues. The CDR3 here is CASSPRGDTQYF. CDR3 bases: TGCGCCAGCAGCCCAAGAGGAGATACGCAGTATTTT.

This clone was recorded a few times. The genes are TRBV18 and TRBJ1-5; D unresolved. In germline, CDR1 is KGHSH, CDR2 LQKENI. This CDR3 is built from 12 residues. Trimming removed 3 bases from V and 4 bases from J, with 4 bases in between. This chain's CDR3 is CASSPKNQPQHF. DNA for the CDR3: TGTGCCAGCTCACCTAAAAATCAGCCCCAGCATTTT.

This CDR3 reads CASSLDRGLYEQYF. As DNA, the CDR3 is TGCGCCAGCAGCTTGGACAGGGGACTCTACGAGCAGTACTTC. The chain couples TRBV5-1 to TRBJ2-7; TRBD1 is a possible D gene (7 bases). Germline CDR1 is SGHRS and CDR2 is YFSETQ. There are 14 residues in the CDR3. The ends were cut back, 0 bases at V and 3 bases at J, with 10 bases in the middle.

This clone showed up just a few times. The chain recombines TRBV9 with TRBJ2-5; the match to TRBD2 covers 9 bases. The CDR3 runs to 17 residues. Germline V gene sequence: CDR1 SGDLS, CDR2 YYNGEE. With V trimmed by 3 bases and J by 0 bases, 9 bases remained unmatched. CDR3: CASSAERGLAHQETQYF. DNA of the CDR3: TGTGCCAGCAGCGCCGAAAGGGGACTAGCCCACCAAGAGACCCAGTACTTC.

This clone was detected only a few times. The rearrangement joins TRBV29-1 to TRBJ1-1; 12 bases are a match to TRBD1. V trimming: 8 bases; J trimming: 5 bases; junction bases outside the gene matches: 12. This CDR3 has 15 amino acids. Germline V gives CDR1 SQVTM, CDR2 ANQGSEA. The CDR3 coding sequence is TGCAGCATCAGGGGGACAGGGGGCTATCAGACTGAAGCTTTCTTT. Amino acid sequence: CSIRGTGGYQTEAFF.

This chain links TRBV11-2 with TRBJ1-2, with 8 positions matching TRBD1. Germline CDR1 and CDR2: SGHAT and FQNNGV. This CDR3 spans 15 amino acids. Unmatched junction bases numbered 5, after V lost 1 base and J lost 4 bases. The CDR3 loop is CASSLGQGATYGYTF. CDR3 coding DNA: TGTGCCAGCAGCTTAGGGCAGGGGGCAACCTATGGCTACACCTTC. The full variable domain, completed using reference TRBV11-2 and TRBJ1-2, is EAGVAQSPRYKIIEKRQSVAFWCNPISGHATLYWYQQILGQGPKLLIQFQNNGVVDDSQLPKDRFSAERLKGVDSTLKIQPAKLEDSAVYLCASSLGQGATYGYTFGSGTRLTVV.

V gene TRBV5-4 combines with J gene TRBJ2-2; TRBD1 aligns across 11 bases. V trimming: 6 bases; J trimming: 3 bases; junction bases outside the gene matches: 7. This CDR3 has 16 residues. Germline CDR1 and CDR2: SGHNT and YYREEE (reference sequence). Here the CDR3 reads CASTHGQGAYTGELFF. The CDR3 nucleotides read TGTGCCAGCACCCATGGACAGGGGGCGTACACCGGGGAGCTGTTTTTT.

This clone has a handful of counts. The chain combines TRBV25-1 with TRBJ2-2; 14 nucleotides line up with TRBD2. Germline V CDR1 and CDR2: MGHDK, SYGVNS. The CDR3 loop spans 16 amino acids. V shed 6 bases, J shed 6 bases, and the junction held 6 bases outside the gene matches. CDR3 in DNA: TGTGCCAGCAGAGCACCGGGACTAGCGGGAGCCGGGGAGCTGTTTTTT. Translation: CASRAPGLAGAGELFF.

This clone was seen a few times. V and J are TRBV29-1 and TRBJ1-1; 8 positions match TRBD1. Germline lookup yields CDR1 SQVTM and CDR2 ANQGSEA. Losses at the gene ends were 6 bases for V and 0 bases for J; bases not matched to a gene: 9. The CDR3 sequence is 15 residues long. CDR3 amino acids: CSVRDRWTMNTEAFF. The CDR3 DNA reads as TGCAGCGTGAGGGACAGGTGGACCATGAACACTGAAGCTTTCTTT.

The gene calls are TRBV11-3 and TRBJ2-1; the D gene is possibly TRBD2 (5 bases). The CDR3 totals 17 residues. The V gene lost 5 bases and the J gene lost 6 bases, with 23 bases spanning the gap. Germline V gene sequence: CDR1 SGHNT, CDR2 YENEEA. The CDR3 DNA sequence: TGTGCCAGCAGCCCCCGGGGTGGAGCGAACTCAATCAATGAGCAGTTCTTC. This encodes CASSPRGGANSINEQFF.

This clone turned up a few times. The conserved final phenylalanine or tryptophan is absent from the CDR3, which likely points to a read error. Because the CDR3's place on the DNA is in doubt, the DNA is left out and the CDR3 is given as listed by TCRdb. The V gene is TRBV5-4, the J gene TRBJ1-2; no DNA check was done on the table's D call, TRBD1. Germline V gene lookup returns CDR1 SGHNT and CDR2 YYREEE (reference sequence). The CDR3 comprises 11 residues, both ends counted. The CDR3 reads CASSLEARTAI.

Points on this clone: Relative to the germline gene, one junction end is altered; a read error may explain this. V usage is TRBV10-3 and J usage is TRBJ2-7, with 9 bases lining up with TRBD1. This CDR3 comprises 13 residues. Germline values: CDR1 ENHRY, CDR2 SYGVKD. The CDR3 loop reads CAISEWTGVPSNF. The CDR3 nucleotides read TGTGCCATCAGTGAATGGACAGGGGTGCCCTCGAACTTC.

V usage is TRBV7-2 and J usage is TRBJ1-1; 7 bases line up with TRBD1. V lost 4 bases to trimming and J lost 3 bases; unmatched junction nucleotides: 5. The CDR3 is 14 residues long. CDR1 is SGHTA, CDR2 FQGNSA, per germline. DNA of the CDR3: TGTGCCAGCAGCTATAGGGGGCTGTACACTGAAGCTTTCTTT. Its translation: CASSYRGLYTEAFF.

This clone was detected only a few times. The V and J genes are TRBV2 and TRBJ2-3, with a weak D call TRBD1 (6 bases). The CDR3 covers 16 residues. The V gene's germline CDR1 is SNHLY and CDR2 FYNNEI. V shed 1 base and J shed 1 base, with 12 bases lying between them. The CDR3 DNA follows: TGTGCCAGCAGTGAAGGAAGGGGGACCCGCACAGATACGCAGTATTTT. This codes for CASSEGRGTRTDTQYF.